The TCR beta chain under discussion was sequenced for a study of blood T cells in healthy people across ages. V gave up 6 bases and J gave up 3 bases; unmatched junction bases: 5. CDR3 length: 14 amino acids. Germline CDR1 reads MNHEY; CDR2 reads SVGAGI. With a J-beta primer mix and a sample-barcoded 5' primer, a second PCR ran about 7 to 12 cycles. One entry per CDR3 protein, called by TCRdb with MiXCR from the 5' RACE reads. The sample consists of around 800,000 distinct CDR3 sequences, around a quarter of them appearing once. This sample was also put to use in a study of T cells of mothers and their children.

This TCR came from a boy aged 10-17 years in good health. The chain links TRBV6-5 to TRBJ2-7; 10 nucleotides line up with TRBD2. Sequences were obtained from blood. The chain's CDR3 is CASRTGTSDYEQYF. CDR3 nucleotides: TGTGCCAGCAGAACCGGGACTAGCGACTACGAGCAGTACTTC.